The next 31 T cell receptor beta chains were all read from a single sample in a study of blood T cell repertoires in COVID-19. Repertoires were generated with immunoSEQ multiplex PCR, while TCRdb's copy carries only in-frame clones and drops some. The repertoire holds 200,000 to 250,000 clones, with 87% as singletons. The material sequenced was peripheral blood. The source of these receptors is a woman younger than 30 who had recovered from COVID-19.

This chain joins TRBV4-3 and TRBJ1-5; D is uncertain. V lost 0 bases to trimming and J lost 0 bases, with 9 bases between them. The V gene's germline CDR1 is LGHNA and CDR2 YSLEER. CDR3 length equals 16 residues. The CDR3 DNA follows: TGCGCCAGCAGCCAAGATCCTGACTATAGCAATCAGCCCCAGCATTTT. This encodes CASSQDPDYSNQPQHF.

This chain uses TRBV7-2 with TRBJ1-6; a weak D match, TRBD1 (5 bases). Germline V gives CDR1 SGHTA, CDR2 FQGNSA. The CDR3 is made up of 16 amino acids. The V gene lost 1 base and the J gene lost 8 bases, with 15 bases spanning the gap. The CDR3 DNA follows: TGTGCCAGCAGCTTAGGGACCGGGACTCATCATTCACCCCTCCACTTT. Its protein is CASSLGTGTHHSPLHF.

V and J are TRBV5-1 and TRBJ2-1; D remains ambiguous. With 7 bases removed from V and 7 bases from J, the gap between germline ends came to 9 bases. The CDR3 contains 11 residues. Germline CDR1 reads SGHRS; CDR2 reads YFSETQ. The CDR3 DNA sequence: TGCGCCAGCTCGATTAGAAATGAGCAGTTCTTC. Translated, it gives CASSIRNEQFF.

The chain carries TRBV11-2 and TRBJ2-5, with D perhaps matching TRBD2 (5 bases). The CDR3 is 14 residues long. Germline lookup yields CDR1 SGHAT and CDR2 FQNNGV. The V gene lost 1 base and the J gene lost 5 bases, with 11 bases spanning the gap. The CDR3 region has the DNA TGTGCCAGCAGCTTAGGGCTAGCCGTTGAGACCCAGTACTTC. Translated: CASSLGLAVETQYF.

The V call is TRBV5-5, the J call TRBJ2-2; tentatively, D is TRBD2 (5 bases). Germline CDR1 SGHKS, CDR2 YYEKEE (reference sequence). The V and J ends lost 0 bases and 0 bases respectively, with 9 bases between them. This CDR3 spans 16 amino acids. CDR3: CASSLGLAANTGELFF. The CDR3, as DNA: TGTGCCAGCAGCTTGGGGCTAGCAGCGAACACCGGGGAGCTGTTTTTT.

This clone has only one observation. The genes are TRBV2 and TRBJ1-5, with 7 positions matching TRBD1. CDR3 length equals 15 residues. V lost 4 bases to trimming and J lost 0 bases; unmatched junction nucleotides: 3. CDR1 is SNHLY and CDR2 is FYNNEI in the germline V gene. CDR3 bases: TGTGCCAGCAGTGCTGGGACAGCTAGCAATCAGCCCCAGCATTTT. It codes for CASSAGTASNQPQHF.

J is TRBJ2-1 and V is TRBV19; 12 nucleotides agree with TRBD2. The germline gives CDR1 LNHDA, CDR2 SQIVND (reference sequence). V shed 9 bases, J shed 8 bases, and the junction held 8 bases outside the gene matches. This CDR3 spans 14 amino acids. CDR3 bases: TGTGCCAGCGCTAGCGGGAGGGCCGTGGATGAGCAGTTCTTC. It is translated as CASASGRAVDEQFF.

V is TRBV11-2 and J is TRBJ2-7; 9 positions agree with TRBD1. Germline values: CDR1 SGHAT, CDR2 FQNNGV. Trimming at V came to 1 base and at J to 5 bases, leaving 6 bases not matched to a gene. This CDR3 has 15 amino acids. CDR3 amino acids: CASSLGWDRAHEQYF. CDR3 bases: TGTGCCAGCAGCTTAGGATGGGACAGGGCCCACGAGCAGTACTTC.

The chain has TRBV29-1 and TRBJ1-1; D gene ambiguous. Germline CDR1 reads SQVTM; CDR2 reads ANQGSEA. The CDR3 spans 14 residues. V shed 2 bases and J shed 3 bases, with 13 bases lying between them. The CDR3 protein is CSVEFQVSDTEAFF. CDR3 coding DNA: TGCAGCGTTGAATTCCAGGTCTCCGACACTGAAGCTTTCTTT. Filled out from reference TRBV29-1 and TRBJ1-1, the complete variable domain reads SAVISQKPSRDICQRGTSLTIQCQVDSQVTMMFWYRQQPGQSLTLIATANQGSEATYESGFVIDKFPISRPNLTFSTLTVSNMSPEDSSIYLCSVEFQVSDTEAFFGQGTRLTVV.

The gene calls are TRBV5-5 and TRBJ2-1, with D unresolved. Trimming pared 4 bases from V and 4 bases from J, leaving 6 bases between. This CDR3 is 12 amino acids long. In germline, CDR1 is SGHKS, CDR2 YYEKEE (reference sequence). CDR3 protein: CASSPRYNEQFF. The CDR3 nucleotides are TGTGCCAGCAGCCCCAGGTACAATGAGCAGTTCTTC.

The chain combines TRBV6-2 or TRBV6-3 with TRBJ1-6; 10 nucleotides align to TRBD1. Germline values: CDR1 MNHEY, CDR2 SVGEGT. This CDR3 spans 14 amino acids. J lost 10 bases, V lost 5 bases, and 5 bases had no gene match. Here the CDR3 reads CASSRATGGSPLHF. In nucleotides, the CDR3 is TGTGCCAGCAGTAGAGCGACAGGGGGCTCACCCCTCCACTTT.

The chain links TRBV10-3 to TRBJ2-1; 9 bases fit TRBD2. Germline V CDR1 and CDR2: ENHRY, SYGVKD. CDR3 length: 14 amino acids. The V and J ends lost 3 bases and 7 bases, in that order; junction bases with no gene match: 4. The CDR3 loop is CAISEPSGINEQFF. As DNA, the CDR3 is TGTGCCATCAGTGAACCTAGCGGGATAAATGAGCAGTTCTTC.

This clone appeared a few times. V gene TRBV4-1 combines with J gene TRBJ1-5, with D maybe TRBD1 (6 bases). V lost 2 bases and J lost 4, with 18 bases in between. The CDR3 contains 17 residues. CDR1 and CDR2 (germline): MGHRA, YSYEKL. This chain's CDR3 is CASSQSGQAFSNQPQHF. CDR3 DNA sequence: TGCGCCAGCAGCCAATCGGGACAAGCCTTCTCTAATCAGCCCCAGCATTTT.

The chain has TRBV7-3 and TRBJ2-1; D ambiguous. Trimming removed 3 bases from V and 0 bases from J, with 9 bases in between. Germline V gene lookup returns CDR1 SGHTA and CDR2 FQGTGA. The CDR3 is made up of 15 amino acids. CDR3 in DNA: TGTGCCAGCAGCTTCGACTCGAGCTCCTACAATGAGCAGTTCTTC. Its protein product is CASSFDSSSYNEQFF.

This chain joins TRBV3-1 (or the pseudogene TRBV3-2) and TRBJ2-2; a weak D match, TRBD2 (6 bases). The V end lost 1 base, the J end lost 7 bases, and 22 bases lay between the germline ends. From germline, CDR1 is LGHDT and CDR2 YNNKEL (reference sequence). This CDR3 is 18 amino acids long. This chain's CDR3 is CASSQVITIQLAHGELFF. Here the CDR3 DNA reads TGTGCCAGCAGCCAAGTGATCACCATACAACTAGCACACGGGGAGCTGTTTTTT.

The CDR3 coding sequence is TGTGCCAGCAGTTTTGACAGGGCTACCTACGAGCAGTACTTC. It yields the protein CASSFDRATYEQYF. V and J are TRBV5-6 and TRBJ2-7; 7 bases are a match to TRBD1. Looked up from germline, CDR1 is SGHDT and CDR2 is YYEEEE. Germline trimming cut 5 bases from V and 2 bases from J; bases unmatched to any gene: 7. The CDR3 spans 14 residues. The whole variable domain, filled in from reference TRBV5-6 and TRBJ2-7, reads DAGVTQSPTHLIKTRGQQVTLRCSPKSGHDTVSWYQQALGQGPQFIFQYYEEEERQRGNFPDRFSGHQFPNYSSELNVNALLLGDSALYLCASSFDRATYEQYFGPGTRLTVT.

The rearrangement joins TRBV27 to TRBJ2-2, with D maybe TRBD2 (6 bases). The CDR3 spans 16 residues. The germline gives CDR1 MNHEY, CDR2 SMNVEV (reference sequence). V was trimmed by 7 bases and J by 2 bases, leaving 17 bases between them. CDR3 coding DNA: TGTGCCAGCACACGTCAGCCAGCGGGTAACACCGGGGAGCTGTTTTTT. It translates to CASTRQPAGNTGELFF.

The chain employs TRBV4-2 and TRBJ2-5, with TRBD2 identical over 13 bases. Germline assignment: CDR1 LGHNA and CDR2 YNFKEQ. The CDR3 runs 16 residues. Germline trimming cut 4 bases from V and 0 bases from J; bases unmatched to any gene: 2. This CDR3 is CASSLGTSGNQETQYF. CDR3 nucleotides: TGTGCCAGCAGCCTAGGGACTAGCGGGAACCAAGAGACCCAGTACTTC.

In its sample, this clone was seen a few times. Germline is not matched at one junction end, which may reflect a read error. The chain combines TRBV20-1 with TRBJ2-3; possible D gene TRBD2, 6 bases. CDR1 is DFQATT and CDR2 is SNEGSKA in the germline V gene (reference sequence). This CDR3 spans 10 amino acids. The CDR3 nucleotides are TGCAGTCCCTCGCGGGATTTTGGGGATTTT. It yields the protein CSPSRDFGDF.

CDR3 nucleotide sequence: TGTGCCAGTCGGGTTGACGAGCAGTACTTC. Translating it yields CASRVDEQYF. V and J are TRBV9 and TRBJ2-7; the D is unclear. V was cut by 8 bases and J by 5 bases, with 8 bases left in between. This CDR3 is built from 10 residues. Germline V lookup: CDR1 SGDLS, CDR2 YYNGEE.

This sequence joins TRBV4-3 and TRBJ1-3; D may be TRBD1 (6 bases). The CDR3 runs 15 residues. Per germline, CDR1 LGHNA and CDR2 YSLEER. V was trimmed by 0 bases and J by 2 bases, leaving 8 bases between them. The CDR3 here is CASSQDHRAGNTIYF. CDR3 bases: TGCGCCAGCAGCCAAGACCACAGGGCTGGAAACACCATATATTTT.

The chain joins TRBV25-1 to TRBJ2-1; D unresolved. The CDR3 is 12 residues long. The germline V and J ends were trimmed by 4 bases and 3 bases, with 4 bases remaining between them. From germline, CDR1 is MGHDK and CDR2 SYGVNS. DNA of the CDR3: TGTGCCAGCAGTGTACACTACAATGAGCAGTTCTTC. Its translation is CASSVHYNEQFF.

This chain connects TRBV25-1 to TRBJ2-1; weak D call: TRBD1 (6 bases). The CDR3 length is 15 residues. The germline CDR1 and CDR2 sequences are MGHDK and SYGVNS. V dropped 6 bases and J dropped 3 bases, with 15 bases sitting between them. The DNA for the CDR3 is TGTGCCAGCAGGCTGACAGGTTCGCACTACAATGAGCAGTTCTTC. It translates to CASRLTGSHYNEQFF.

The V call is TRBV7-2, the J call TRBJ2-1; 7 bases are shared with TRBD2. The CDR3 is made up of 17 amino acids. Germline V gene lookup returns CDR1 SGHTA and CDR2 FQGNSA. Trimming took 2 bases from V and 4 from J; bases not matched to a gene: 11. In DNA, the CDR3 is TGTGCCAGCAGCTTATCCCCGACTAGCCCAACATACAATGAGCAGTTCTTC. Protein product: CASSLSPTSPTYNEQFF.

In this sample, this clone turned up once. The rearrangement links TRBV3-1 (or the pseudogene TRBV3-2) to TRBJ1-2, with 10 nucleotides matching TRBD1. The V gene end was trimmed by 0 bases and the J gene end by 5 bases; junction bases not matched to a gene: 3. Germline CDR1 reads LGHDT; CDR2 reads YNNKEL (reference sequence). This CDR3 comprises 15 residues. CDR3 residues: CASSQDRTGGYGYTF. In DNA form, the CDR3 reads TGTGCCAGCAGCCAAGATAGGACAGGGGGGTATGGCTACACCTTC.

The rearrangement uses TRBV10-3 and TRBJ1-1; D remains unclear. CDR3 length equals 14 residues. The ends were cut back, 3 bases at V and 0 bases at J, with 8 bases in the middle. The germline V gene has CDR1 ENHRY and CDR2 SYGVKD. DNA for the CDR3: TGTGCCATCAGTGACGTACAGTTGAACACTGAAGCTTTCTTT. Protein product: CAISDVQLNTEAFF.

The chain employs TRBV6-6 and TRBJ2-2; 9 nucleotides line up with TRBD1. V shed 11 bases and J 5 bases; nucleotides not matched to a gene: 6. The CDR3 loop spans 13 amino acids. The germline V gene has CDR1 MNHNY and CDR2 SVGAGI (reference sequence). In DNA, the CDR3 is TGTGCCTGTAGGGACAGGGAGACCGGGGAGCTGTTTTTT. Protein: CACRDRETGELFF.

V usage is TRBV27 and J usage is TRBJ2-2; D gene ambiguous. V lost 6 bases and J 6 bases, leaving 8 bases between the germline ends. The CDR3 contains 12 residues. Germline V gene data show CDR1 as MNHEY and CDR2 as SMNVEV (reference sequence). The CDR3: CASRPMSGELFF. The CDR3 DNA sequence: TGTGCCAGCAGGCCTATGTCCGGGGAGCTGTTTTTT.

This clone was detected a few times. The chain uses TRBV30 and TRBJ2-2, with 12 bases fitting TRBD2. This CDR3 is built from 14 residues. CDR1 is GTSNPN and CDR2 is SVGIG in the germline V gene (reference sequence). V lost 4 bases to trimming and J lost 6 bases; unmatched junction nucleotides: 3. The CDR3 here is CAWTSGRVAGELFF. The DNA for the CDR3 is TGTGCCTGGACTAGCGGGAGGGTAGCCGGGGAGCTGTTTTTT.

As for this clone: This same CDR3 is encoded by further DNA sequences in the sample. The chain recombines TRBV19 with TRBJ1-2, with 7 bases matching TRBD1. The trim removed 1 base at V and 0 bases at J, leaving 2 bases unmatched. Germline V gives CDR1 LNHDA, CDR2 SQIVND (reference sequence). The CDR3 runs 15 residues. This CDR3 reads CASSIGTGSNYGYTF. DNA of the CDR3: TGTGCCAGTAGTATAGGGACAGGCTCTAACTATGGCTACACCTTC. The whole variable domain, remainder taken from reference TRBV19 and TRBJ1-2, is DGGITQSPKYLFRKEGQNVTLSCEQNLNHDAMYWYRQDPGQGLRLIYYSQIVNDFQKGDIAEGYSVSREKKESFPLTVTSAQKNPTAFYLCASSIGTGSNYGYTFGSGTRLTVV.

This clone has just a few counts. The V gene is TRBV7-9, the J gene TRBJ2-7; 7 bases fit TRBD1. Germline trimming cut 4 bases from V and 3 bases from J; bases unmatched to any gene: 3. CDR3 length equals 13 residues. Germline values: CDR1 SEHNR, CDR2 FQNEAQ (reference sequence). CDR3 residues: CASSWDSYYEQYF. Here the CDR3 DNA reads TGTGCCAGCAGCTGGGACAGCTACTACGAGCAGTACTTC.